This record looks at one TCR beta chain sequence and its context. This record belongs to a study of blood T cell repertoires in COVID-19. Study context: Spain, Italy and the United States supplied samples that represented acute and convalescent COVID-19.

Per germline, CDR1 MGHRA and CDR2 YSYEKL. There are 15 residues in the CDR3. Trimming shortened V by 0 bases and J by 5 bases, and 12 bases separated the two germline ends. As originally analysed: Reference gene primer amplification yielded estimated nucleated cell counts. Clones were sequenced by immunoSEQ multiplex PCR, and TCRdb holds only the in-frame ones, with some missing. V and J calls and clone size come straight from that table; D and trimming were deduced from the DNA. Among some 90,000 clones listed, about 89% were seen once. Sequenced sample: peripheral blood. This chain connects TRBV4-1 to TRBJ2-3; D is possibly TRBD2 (5 bases). The TCR was taken from a man over 45 with acute or convalescent COVID-19. The CDR3 DNA reads TGCGCCAGCAGCCAAGATCCGGGAACCGGAGATACGCAGTATTTT. Translation gives CASSQDPGTGDTQYF.